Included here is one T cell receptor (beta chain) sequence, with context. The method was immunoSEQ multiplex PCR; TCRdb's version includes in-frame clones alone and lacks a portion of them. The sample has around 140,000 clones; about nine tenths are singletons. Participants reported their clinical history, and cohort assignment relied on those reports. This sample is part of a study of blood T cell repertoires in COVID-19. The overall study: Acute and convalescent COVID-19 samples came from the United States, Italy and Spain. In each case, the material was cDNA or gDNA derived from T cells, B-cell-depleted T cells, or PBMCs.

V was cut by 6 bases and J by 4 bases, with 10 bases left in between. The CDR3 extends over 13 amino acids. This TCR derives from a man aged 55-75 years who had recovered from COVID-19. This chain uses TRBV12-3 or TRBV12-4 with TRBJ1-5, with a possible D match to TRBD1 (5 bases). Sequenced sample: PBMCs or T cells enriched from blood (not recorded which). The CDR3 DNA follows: TGTGCCAGCAGGGTGACAGAAAATCAGCCCCAGCATTTT. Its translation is CASRVTENQPQHF.